This note documents a single T cell receptor (beta chain) sequence. It lacks a known antigen. The sample holds no much larger clone one base away, and base qualities are not on file. The data belong to a study of T cell repertoires in cytomegalovirus infection (dated 2019 in TCRdb). Study-level background: Recently identified HLA-C-restricted CMV epitopes, whose presentation resists viral immunomodulation, were targeted by peptide stimulations together with well-studied HLA-B-restricted epitopes. Donor HLA type was relevant to the analysis, because carriage of CMV infection together with the matching HLA type was indicated by public TCR beta signatures.

The junction shows trimming of 7 bases on V and 8 bases on J, plus 12 bases between the germline ends. The CDR3 measures 13 amino acids from cysteine to phenylalanine. Only CDR3 DNA is held: 39 bases, read in frame from base 1. Taken from the germline V gene, the CDR1 and CDR2 loops are SGHVT and SQSDAQ. The treatment or condition label, as the study defines it: in vitro stimulation with specific CMV peptide epitopes to enrich CMV-specific T cells. TCRdb records Illumina HiSeq 1500 as the sequencer. TCRdb trimmed the raw reads at Q25, called clones with MiXCR and kept productive beta chains. Records with the same CDR3 protein are collapsed into one entry carrying the most frequent genes and DNA. This sample has 700,000 to 850,000 distinct CDR3 sequences in its table, and roughly 33% of those were observed once. Clones ranked in the top ten supply 12% of the sample. General findings and caveats noted by the study authors: In both this cohort and an independent cohort of 352 donors, the cumulative frequency of public TCR beta family members distinguished carriers of CMV infection plus the relevant HLA type. The ex vivo response was dominated by HLA-C-restricted CMV-specific TCR beta clonotypes, and the single most frequent clonotype in two of eight donors was supplied by these HLA-C-restricted clonotypes.

The sequence came from a human donor in good health (CMV status not recorded). Some clones in this sample may be carry-over from other donors' samples. The sequencing here drew on cultured CD8+ T cells from PBMCs, taken from culture after CMV antigen stimulation. Recombination connected TRBV7-4 to TRBJ1-6; the D gene lacks a confident call. CDR3 sequence: CASNYSGDSPLHF. Here is the DNA: TGTGCCAGCAACTACAGCGGGGATTCACCCCTCCACTTT.